The 5 T cell receptor beta chains given below trace back to one sample, sequenced in a study of blood T cell repertoires in COVID-19. Clones were sequenced by immunoSEQ multiplex PCR, and TCRdb holds only the in-frame ones, with some missing. The data show tens of thousands of clones, with around 84% seen just once and 55% to 70% held by the top ten. The sequenced material came from peripheral blood. Every receptor here comes from a man in his sixties or seventies with acute or convalescent COVID-19.

V gene TRBV7-9 combines with J gene TRBJ1-1, with D possibly TRBD1 on 5 matching bases. Germline V gene sequence: CDR1 SEHNR, CDR2 FQNEAQ (reference sequence). Trimming removed 1 base from V and 1 base from J, with 10 bases in between. This CDR3 has 15 amino acids. The CDR3 loop reads CASSLGPTGNTEAFF. In DNA, the CDR3 is TGTGCCAGCAGCTTAGGCCCCACAGGGAACACTGAAGCTTTCTTT.

The CDR3 sequence: CASSLRGLSRSSGANVLTF. CDR3 bases: TGTGCCAGCAGTTTAAGGGGACTGAGCCGTAGCTCTGGGGCCAACGTCCTGACTTTC. The chain recombines TRBV28 with TRBJ2-6; D is possibly TRBD2 (6 bases). The CDR3 is made up of 19 amino acids. Per the germline V gene, CDR1 is MDHEN and CDR2 is SYDVKM. The V and J ends lost 2 bases and 0 bases respectively, with 17 bases between them.

This clone was seen once. The chain links TRBV11-2 to TRBJ2-7, with 8 positions matching TRBD2. The germline CDR1 and CDR2 sequences are SGHAT and FQNNGV. CDR3 length equals 16 residues. J was trimmed by 2 bases and V by 6 bases; bases with no gene match: 12. CDR3 in amino acids: CASSPQGGGGTYEQYF. The CDR3 DNA reads as TGTGCCAGCAGTCCGCAAGGAGGCGGGGGGACCTACGAGCAGTACTTC. Full variable domain (missing parts from reference TRBV11-2 and TRBJ2-7): EAGVAQSPRYKIIEKRQSVAFWCNPISGHATLYWYQQILGQGPKLLIQFQNNGVVDDSQLPKDRFSAERLKGVDSTLKIQPAKLEDSAVYLCASSPQGGGGTYEQYFGPGTRLTVT.

The chain uses TRBV6-2 or TRBV6-3 and TRBJ2-1, with a weak D call TRBD2 (5 bases). This CDR3 contains 13 residues. V lost 4 bases to trimming and J lost 5 bases, with 9 bases between them. Per the germline V gene, CDR1 is MNHEY and CDR2 is SVGEGT. CDR3 nucleotide sequence: TGTGCCAGCAGTTCTTGGAGGAACAATGAGCAGTTCTTC. This gives the protein CASSSWRNNEQFF.

The chain joins TRBV5-4 to TRBJ2-2, with D unclear. The V gene's germline CDR1 is SGHNT and CDR2 YYREEE (reference sequence). V lost 3 bases and J 5 bases, leaving 8 bases between the germline ends. The CDR3 runs 13 residues. The CDR3 region is CASSWAETGELFF. In nucleotides, the CDR3 is TGTGCCAGCAGCTGGGCAGAAACCGGGGAGCTGTTTTTT.